These 6 T cell receptor beta chains share one sample of origin, sequenced in a study of regulatory T cells in long-lasting Graves disease. CDR3-region Arm-PCR and iRepertoire HTBI primers produced the TCR beta libraries. One entry per CDR3 protein results from TCRdb running MiXCR on the multiplex PCR reads. The sample carries 350,000 to 450,000 distinct CDR3 sequences, 15% recorded once. The time point was: newly diagnosed GD, antithyroid drugs for less than 3 months. With RNA extracted from PBMCs as input, the TCR library was made. These data were also reused for a study on T cells in Graves' hyperthyroidism and ophthalmopathy.

The sample consisted of peripheral blood mononuclear cells (PBMCs), taken at new diagnosis, from a patient treated with antithyroid drugs. These receptors came from a woman under 40 with Graves disease.

This clonotype appeared many times. The rearrangement links TRBV12-3 or TRBV12-4 to TRBJ1-1; TRBD1 aligns across 10 bases. Losses at the gene ends were 5 bases for V and 5 bases for J; bases not matched to a gene: 5. There are 14 residues in the CDR3. The CDR3 DNA is TGTGCCAGCAGTACGGGACAGGGGAAGACTGAAGCTTTCTTT. Translation: CASSTGQGKTEAFF.

This clonotype showed up many times. The chain combines TRBV6-2 or TRBV6-3 with TRBJ2-7; D not certain. The V gene lost 7 bases and the J gene lost 5 bases, with 18 bases spanning the gap. Germline CDR1 reads MNHEY; CDR2 reads SVGEGT. This CDR3 comprises 14 residues. The CDR3 DNA reads as TGTGCCAGCACCCTTGGGGTAGGGTATGACGAGCAGTACTTC. This sequence encodes CASTLGVGYDEQYF.

This clonotype was observed many times. The chain employs TRBV27 and TRBJ1-1; a possible D gene is TRBD1 (5 bases). V was clipped by 3 bases and J by 0 bases, with 11 bases between them. CDR1 is MNHEY and CDR2 is SMNVEV in the germline V gene (reference sequence). This CDR3 is 15 amino acids long. The CDR3 protein is CASSFGRGMNTEAFF. In DNA form, the CDR3 reads TGTGCCAGCAGTTTTGGGAGGGGAATGAACACTGAAGCTTTCTTT.

Many counts were recorded for this clonotype. This chain links TRBV3-1 with TRBJ2-1; 11 bases map to TRBD2. The germline V gene has CDR1 LGHDT and CDR2 YNNKEL (reference sequence). The CDR3 contains 16 residues. V lost 0 bases and J lost 9; bases outside the gene matches: 7. CDR3 in amino acids: CASSQDRLAGGGEQFF. CDR3 bases: TGTGCCAGCAGCCAAGATAGGCTAGCGGGAGGAGGTGAGCAGTTCTTC.

This clonotype has just a few counts. This chain links TRBV2 with TRBJ1-5, with D possibly TRBD1 on 6 matching bases. V lost 6 bases, J lost 0 bases, and 12 bases lay in between. The CDR3 runs 15 residues. The germline V gene has CDR1 SNHLY and CDR2 FYNNEI. DNA for the CDR3: TGTGCCAGCAGCCAACAGGGTCATAGCAATCAGCCCCAGCATTTT. Translated, it gives CASSQQGHSNQPQHF.

The rearrangement uses TRBV29-1 and TRBJ2-6; D remains unclear. V shed 2 bases and J shed 0 bases, with 11 bases lying between them. CDR3 length: 16 amino acids. Germline CDR1 and CDR2: SQVTM and ANQGSEA. The DNA for the CDR3 is TGCAGCGTTGAAAACAGCCTAAACTCTGGGGCCAACGTCCTGACTTTC. It yields the protein CSVENSLNSGANVLTF.